These 30 T cell receptor beta chains were sequenced from one sample in a study of molecular identifiers for immune sequencing clone quantification. TCRdb re-called the PCR reads through MiXCR, storing one row per CDR3 protein. This table holds about 500,000 distinct CDR3 sequences, under 30% found once. Sequencing was carried out using naive CD8+ T cells from blood, with Jurkat cell RNA spiked in. As to subset: FACS-sorted CD8+CD4-CCR7+CD45RA+ naive T cells. The receptors originated from a human donor in good health. Some libraries in this study had Jurkat cell RNA spiked in.

The sample holds many counts of this clonotype. The rearrangement joins TRBV14 to TRBJ2-7; D could derive from TRBD1 or TRBD2 (5 bases each). Germline V gene sequence: CDR1 SGHDN, CDR2 FVKESK. The CDR3 sequence is 13 residues long. V was shortened by 4 bases and J by 7 bases, with 14 bases between the two germline ends. This chain's CDR3 is CASSPGLLGEQYF. The CDR3 DNA follows: TGTGCCAGCAGCCCGGGGCTTCTGGGGGAGCAGTACTTC.

This clonotype was recorded many times. The rearrangement uses TRBV11-2 and TRBJ2-7; 10 bases match TRBD2. The CDR3 runs 15 residues. V was pared by 5 bases and J by 4 bases, with 8 bases of the junction left unmatched. The germline CDR1 and CDR2 sequences are SGHAT and FQNNGV. The CDR3 spells CASSPPRTSGYEQYF. CDR3 nucleotide sequence: TGTGCCAGCAGCCCACCGAGGACTAGCGGATACGAGCAGTACTTC.

A note on this clonotype: A much larger clone is a single base away; this may be a read error. The chain links TRBV15 to TRBJ2-5; D remains ambiguous. Germline CDR1 and CDR2: LNHNV and YYDKDF (reference sequence). Trimming took 8 bases from V and 1 from J, leaving 14 bases between them. This CDR3 is 14 amino acids long. Here the CDR3 reads CATGGNGLQETQYF. The CDR3, as DNA: TGTGCCACCGGCGGAAACGGTCTCCAAGAGACCCAGTACTTC.

The rearrangement joins TRBV30 to TRBJ2-7, with 9 bases lining up with TRBD1. With V trimmed by 3 bases and J by 6 bases, 9 bases remained unmatched. There are 14 residues in the CDR3. The germline gives CDR1 GTSNPN, CDR2 SVGIG (reference sequence). CDR3 in amino acids: CAWSSATGGFEQYF. DNA of the CDR3: TGTGCCTGGAGCTCCGCGACAGGGGGGTTCGAGCAGTACTTC.

The rearrangement joins TRBV20-1 to TRBJ2-3; TRBD2 matches 7 bases. Germline CDR1 DFQATT, CDR2 SNEGSKA (reference sequence). The CDR3 contains 16 residues. Unmatched junction bases numbered 10, after V lost 0 bases and J lost 4 bases. The CDR3 DNA sequence: TGCAGTGCTAGAGAAGGGAGCGGGACGTTCGCAGATACGCAGTATTTT. Translated: CSAREGSGTFADTQYF.

In the case of this clonotype: The junction does not match germline at one end; this may be a read error. This rearrangement joins TRBV18 to TRBJ2-3; tentatively, D is TRBD1 or TRBD2 (5 bases each). There are 15 residues in the CDR3. Germline V gives CDR1 KGHSH, CDR2 LQKENI. The CDR3 sequence is CASSPQPGRTDAQYF. In DNA, the CDR3 is TGTGCCAGCTCACCCCAACCGGGACGCACAGATGCGCAGTATTTT.

In this sample, this clonotype turned up a few times. The rearrangement links TRBV27 to TRBJ2-3, with 8 bases fitting TRBD2. With 4 bases clipped from V and 4 bases from J, the junction kept 10 bases outside the gene matches. CDR3 size: 16 residues. Looked up from germline, CDR1 is MNHEY and CDR2 is SMNVEV (reference sequence). The DNA of the CDR3 is TGTGCCAGCAGTTCTCCGGGACTAGGAAGGCCAGATACGCAGTATTTT. Translated, it gives CASSSPGLGRPDTQYF.

A few counts support this clonotype. The chain combines TRBV6-5 with TRBJ2-2; 7 bases agree with TRBD2. This CDR3 region has 15 residues. Per germline, CDR1 MNHEY and CDR2 SVGAGI. V lost 2 bases to trimming and J lost 3 bases; unmatched junction nucleotides: 3. The CDR3 sequence: CASSYGTKHTGELFF. The CDR3, as DNA: TGTGCCAGCAGTTACGGGACTAAACACACCGGGGAGCTGTTTTTT.

In its sample, this clonotype was seen a few times. The gene calls are TRBV4-3 and TRBJ2-7, with D unclear. V was shortened by 0 bases and J by 4 bases, with 7 bases between the two germline ends. Germline V gives CDR1 LGHNA, CDR2 YSLEER. The CDR3 extends over 13 amino acids. CDR3 protein: CASSQDLNYEQYF. CDR3 DNA: TGCGCCAGCAGCCAAGATTTAAATTACGAGCAGTACTTC.

This clonotype has a count of ten or more. The chain links TRBV28 to TRBJ1-5; D gene uncertain. Trimming cost V 3 bases and J 6 bases, with 3 bases left between them. CDR3 length equals 11 residues. Germline values: CDR1 MDHEN, CDR2 SYDVKM. CDR3 sequence reads: CASSLGQPQHF. The CDR3 nucleotides are TGTGCCAGCAGTTTGGGTCAGCCCCAGCATTTT.

A remark on this clonotype: Being one base from a much bigger clone, this may be a read error. The chain joins TRBV6-5 to TRBJ2-3, with D perhaps TRBD1 (5 bases). The J call may not be correct, given that the DNA end is closer to TRBJ1-5. From germline, CDR1 is MNHEY and CDR2 SVGAGI. The CDR3 is 13 residues long. This CDR3 is CASSYGGVDTQHF. Written as DNA, the CDR3 is TGTGCCAGCAGTTACGGGGGAGTGGATACGCAGCATTTT.

This clonotype was detected a few times. The rearrangement links TRBV12-3 or TRBV12-4 to TRBJ2-1, with 12 bases identical to TRBD2. Losses at the gene ends were 6 bases for V and 7 bases for J; bases not matched to a gene: 7. The CDR3 is made up of 15 amino acids. In DNA form, the CDR3 reads TGTGCCAGCAGGCCTAGCGGGAGGGCCGTAAATGAGCAGTTCTTC. It encodes CASRPSGRAVNEQFF.

This clonotype turned up a few times. A read error may be the cause here, since a much bigger clone is one base away. The rearrangement links TRBV7-2 to TRBJ2-7; 8 bases agree with TRBD2. The junction had 8 bases not matched to a gene; V was cut back by 6 bases and J by 7 bases. CDR3 length equals 13 residues. Germline CDR1 and CDR2: SGHTA and FQGNSA. DNA for the CDR3: TGTGCCAGCAGGCCCGGGGCTAGCGGGGAGCAGTACTTC. It encodes CASRPGASGEQYF.

This clonotype was counted many times. The V gene is TRBV27, the J gene TRBJ2-5; 10 bases agree with TRBD1. Trimming took 6 bases from V and 5 from J; bases not matched to a gene: 3. Germline V gives CDR1 MNHEY, CDR2 SMNVEV (reference sequence). The CDR3 spans 13 residues. The CDR3 DNA is TGTGCCAGCAGAATGACAGGGGGCGAGACCCAGTACTTC. It encodes CASRMTGGETQYF.

The chain recombines TRBV27 with TRBJ2-1, with 7 positions matching TRBD1. The CDR3 is made up of 16 amino acids. The ends lost 1 base at V and 3 bases at J; junction bases unmatched: 6. Germline V gene sequence: CDR1 MNHEY, CDR2 SMNVEV (reference sequence). CDR3 region: CASSLWAGGVYNEQFF. The CDR3 DNA follows: TGTGCCAGCAGTTTATGGGCAGGGGGAGTCTACAATGAGCAGTTCTTC.

This clonotype was observed a handful of times. The chain combines TRBV24-1 with TRBJ2-1; 10 positions agree with TRBD2. Germline V gene sequence: CDR1 KGHDR, CDR2 SFDVKD. CDR3 length: 17 amino acids. V gave up 3 bases and J gave up 4 bases; unmatched junction bases: 8. The CDR3 is CATSDDPSGSLYNEQFF. The CDR3 nucleotides are TGTGCCACCAGTGATGACCCTAGCGGGAGTCTGTACAATGAGCAGTTCTTC.

J is TRBJ2-3 and V is TRBV7-9; D is uncertain. The CDR3 consists of 14 residues. V shed 1 base and J shed 5 bases, with 10 bases lying between them. Germline V gene data show CDR1 as SEHNR and CDR2 as FQNEAQ (reference sequence). CDR3 protein: CASSLVSRRDTQYF. The CDR3 bases are TGTGCCAGCAGCTTAGTCAGTCGGAGAGATACGCAGTATTTT. The entire variable domain, with the rest obtained from reference TRBV7-9 and TRBJ2-3, is as follows: DTGVSQNPRHKITKRGQNVTFRCDPISEHNRLYWYRQTLGQGPEFLTYFQNEAQLEKSRLLSDRFSAERPKGSFSTLEIQRTEQGDSAMYLCASSLVSRRDTQYFGPGTRLTVL.

This clonotype was detected a few times. The chain combines TRBV20-1 with TRBJ2-7; 11 bases are shared with TRBD2. Germline V gives CDR1 DFQATT, CDR2 SNEGSKA (reference sequence). V shed 6 bases, J shed 3 bases, and the junction held 10 bases outside the gene matches. The CDR3 totals 15 residues. CDR3 sequence: CSARIGTSGSYEQYF. CDR3 coding DNA: TGCAGTGCCCGTATTGGGACTAGCGGAAGCTACGAGCAGTACTTC.

This clonotype was counted at least ten times. V is TRBV7-6 and J is TRBJ2-3, with 9 bases fitting TRBD1. Germline V lookup: CDR1 SGHVS, CDR2 FNYEAQ. J gave up 2 bases and V 1 base, and 19 bases lay outside the gene matches. This CDR3 contains 21 residues. This chain's CDR3 is CASSLVEIDVGQGPHTDTQYF. CDR3 DNA: TGTGCCAGCAGCTTAGTCGAGATAGACGTAGGACAGGGGCCACACACAGATACGCAGTATTTT.

This clonotype was recorded at least ten times. The rearrangement uses TRBV2 and TRBJ2-6, with D hard to call. Per germline, CDR1 SNHLY and CDR2 FYNNEI. The CDR3 consists of 15 residues. V was trimmed by 2 bases and J by 2 bases, leaving 7 bases between them. DNA for the CDR3: TGTGCCAGCAGTGAACGGACCGCTGGGGCCAACGTCCTGACTTTC. Its protein product is CASSERTAGANVLTF.

The rearrangement uses TRBV7-3 and TRBJ2-1; 9 bases line up with TRBD1. This CDR3 has 15 residues. The V gene end was trimmed by 5 bases and the J gene end by 0 bases; junction bases not matched to a gene: 2. Germline V CDR1 and CDR2: SGHTA, FQGTGA. DNA for the CDR3: TGTGCCAGCAGCATGGGACAGGGCTCCTACAATGAGCAGTTCTTC. It specifies CASSMGQGSYNEQFF. Using reference TRBV7-3 and TRBJ2-1 for the parts outside the CDR3, the full variable domain is GAGVSQTPSNKVTEKGKYVELRCDPISGHTALYWYRQSLGQGPEFLIYFQGTGAADDSGLPNDRFFAVRPEGSVSTLKIQRTERGDSAVYLCASSMGQGSYNEQFFGPGTRLTVL.

This chain connects TRBV13 to TRBJ2-7, with 9 bases lining up with TRBD2. The V segment lost 5 bases and the J segment 6 bases; nucleotides outside the gene matches: 11. The length of the CDR3 is 15 residues. The germline CDR1 and CDR2 sequences are PRHDT and FYEKMQ (reference sequence). The CDR3 coding sequence is TGTGCCAGCAGCCCCCCGGGCGGGAGGGCCGTCGAGCAGTACTTC. This sequence encodes CASSPPGGRAVEQYF.

This clonotype was found a few times. The chain uses TRBV14 and TRBJ1-6; D remains ambiguous. The V gene lost 4 bases and the J gene lost 8 bases, with 12 bases spanning the gap. Germline lookup yields CDR1 SGHDN and CDR2 FVKESK. CDR3 size: 14 residues. The CDR3 DNA is TGTGCCAGCAGCCCTTTCTACGGGGATTCACCCCTCCACTTT. Translation: CASSPFYGDSPLHF.

The chain employs TRBV4-1 and TRBJ1-1, with D unresolved. CDR3 length: 11 residues. Per the germline V gene, CDR1 is MGHRA and CDR2 is YSYEKL. V was clipped by 7 bases and J by 7 bases, with 10 bases between them. CDR3 residues: CASTRRIEAFF. The CDR3 DNA is TGCGCCAGCACTCGTAGGATTGAAGCTTTCTTT.

This clonotype was detected only a few times. The rearrangement joins TRBV9 to TRBJ2-7, with 8 bases matching TRBD1. CDR1 is SGDLS and CDR2 is YYNGEE in the germline V gene. The CDR3 totals 14 residues. V gave up 0 bases and J gave up 5 bases; unmatched junction bases: 4. The CDR3 sequence is CASSVGTGRDEQYF. The CDR3 nucleotides read TGTGCCAGCAGCGTAGGGACAGGGCGCGACGAGCAGTACTTC. The whole variable domain, remainder taken from reference TRBV9 and TRBJ2-7, is DSGVTQTPKHLITATGQRVTLRCSPRSGDLSVYWYQQSLDQGLQFLIQYYNGEERAKGNILERFSAQQFPDLHSELNLSSLELGDSALYFCASSVGTGRDEQYFGPGTRLTVT.

Turning to this clonotype: The CDR3 ends on some other residue instead of the conserved phenylalanine or tryptophan, so this is likely a read error. CDR3 loop: CASSVGGEETQYL. In DNA, the CDR3 is TGTGCCAGCAGCGTAGGAGGGGAAGAGACCCAGTACCTC. The chain links TRBV9 to TRBJ2-5; D may be TRBD1 or TRBD2 (5 bases each). Trimming took off 0 bases at V and 3 bases at J, with 6 bases between the two ends. The germline V gene has CDR1 SGDLS and CDR2 YYNGEE. The CDR3 consists of 13 residues.

The chain uses TRBV6-6 and TRBJ2-7; TRBD2 matches at 9 bases. The CDR3 has 13 amino acids. Trimming at V came to 10 bases and at J to 5 bases, leaving 9 bases not matched to a gene. Per germline, CDR1 MNHNY and CDR2 SVGAGI (reference sequence). CDR3 DNA: TGTGCCACCTTAGCGGGGGAGTTTCACGAGCAGTACTTC. It codes for CATLAGEFHEQYF.

This clonotype was detected many times. The J gene is TRBJ2-2, the V gene TRBV29-1; D call uncertain. From germline, CDR1 is SQVTM and CDR2 ANQGSEA. This CDR3 is built from 15 residues. V was trimmed by 5 bases and J by 2 bases, leaving 15 bases between them. In DNA form, the CDR3 reads TGCAGCGTTATTCCACTGGGCATAAACACCGGGGAGCTGTTTTTT. It codes for CSVIPLGINTGELFF.

This clonotype was seen more than once but under ten times. The rearrangement uses TRBV27 and TRBJ2-4, with D unresolved. V lost 6 bases and J lost 0, with 12 bases in between. The CDR3 covers 15 residues. The germline V gene has CDR1 MNHEY and CDR2 SMNVEV (reference sequence). The CDR3 DNA sequence: TGTGCCAGCAGGGATTCGCGTTTAGCCAAAAACATTCAGTACTTC. This gives the protein CASRDSRLAKNIQYF.

The rearrangement uses TRBV7-9 and TRBJ1-2, with D hard to call. The CDR3 is made up of 14 amino acids. Trimming cost V 2 bases and J 5 bases, with 12 bases left between them. Germline V gene sequence: CDR1 SEHNR, CDR2 FQNEAQ (reference sequence). In DNA, the CDR3 is TGTGCCAGCAGCTTAAGCACTGGGGTTTATGGCTACACCTTC. It yields the protein CASSLSTGVYGYTF.